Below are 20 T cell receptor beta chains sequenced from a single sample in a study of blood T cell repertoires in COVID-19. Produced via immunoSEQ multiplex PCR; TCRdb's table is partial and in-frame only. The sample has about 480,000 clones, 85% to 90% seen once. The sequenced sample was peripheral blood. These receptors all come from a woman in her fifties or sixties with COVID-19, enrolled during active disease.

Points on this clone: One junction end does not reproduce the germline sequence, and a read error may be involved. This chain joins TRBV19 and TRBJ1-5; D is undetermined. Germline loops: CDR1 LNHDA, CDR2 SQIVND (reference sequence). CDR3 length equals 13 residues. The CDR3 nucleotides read TGTGCCAGCAGTATCGGCGGGTATCAGCCCCAGCATTTT. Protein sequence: CASSIGGYQPQHF.

DNA for the CDR3: TGTGCCAGTAGTGGGGACAGGGGGGCGAACATTCAGTACTTC. This encodes CASSGDRGANIQYF. The chain recombines TRBV19 with TRBJ2-4, with TRBD1 matching over 11 bases. The CDR3 is 14 residues long. Germline loops: CDR1 LNHDA, CDR2 SQIVND (reference sequence). V lost 5 bases to trimming and J lost 7 bases; unmatched junction nucleotides: 4.

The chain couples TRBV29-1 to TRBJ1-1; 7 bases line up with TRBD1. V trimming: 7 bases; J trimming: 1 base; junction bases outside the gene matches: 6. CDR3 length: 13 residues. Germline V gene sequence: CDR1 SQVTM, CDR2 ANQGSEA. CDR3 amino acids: CSALTGPNTEAFF. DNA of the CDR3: TGCAGCGCCCTGACAGGGCCGAACACTGAAGCTTTCTTT.

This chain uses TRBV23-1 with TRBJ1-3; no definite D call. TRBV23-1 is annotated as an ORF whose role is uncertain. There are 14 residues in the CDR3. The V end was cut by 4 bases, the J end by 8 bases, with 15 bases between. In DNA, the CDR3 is TGCGCCAGCAGTCGCCGGTTCGGCGGGGACACCATATATTTT. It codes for CASSRRFGGDTIYF.

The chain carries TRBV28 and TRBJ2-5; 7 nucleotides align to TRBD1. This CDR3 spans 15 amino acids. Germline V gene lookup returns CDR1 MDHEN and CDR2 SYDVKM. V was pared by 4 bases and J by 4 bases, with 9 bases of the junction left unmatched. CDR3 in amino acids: CASSSNRGERETQYF. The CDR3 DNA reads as TGTGCCAGCAGTTCCAACAGGGGCGAGAGAGAGACCCAGTACTTC.

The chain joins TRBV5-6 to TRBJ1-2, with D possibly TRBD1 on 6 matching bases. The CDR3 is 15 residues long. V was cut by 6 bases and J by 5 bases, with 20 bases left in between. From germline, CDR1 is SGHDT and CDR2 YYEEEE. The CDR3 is CASTPGGGAGYGYTF. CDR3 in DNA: TGTGCCAGCACCCCGGGGGGGGGCGCGGGATATGGCTACACCTTC.

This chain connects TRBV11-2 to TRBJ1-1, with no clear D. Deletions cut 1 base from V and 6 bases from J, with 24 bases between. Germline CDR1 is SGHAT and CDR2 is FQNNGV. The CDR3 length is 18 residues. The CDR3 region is CASSLARARGRSEPEAFF. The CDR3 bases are TGTGCCAGCAGCTTAGCCCGAGCACGGGGTCGGTCCGAACCTGAAGCTTTCTTT.

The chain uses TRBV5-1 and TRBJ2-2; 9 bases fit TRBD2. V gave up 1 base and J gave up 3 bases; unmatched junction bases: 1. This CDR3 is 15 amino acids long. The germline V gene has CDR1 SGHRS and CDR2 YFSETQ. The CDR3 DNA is TGCGCCAGCAGCTTGCGGACTAGCGACACCGGGGAGCTGTTTTTT. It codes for CASSLRTSDTGELFF.

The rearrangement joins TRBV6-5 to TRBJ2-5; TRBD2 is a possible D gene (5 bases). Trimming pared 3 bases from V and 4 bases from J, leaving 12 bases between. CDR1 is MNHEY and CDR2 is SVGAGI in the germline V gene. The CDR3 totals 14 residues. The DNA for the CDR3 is TGTGCCAGCAGTTATCCGGGAAAGCGAGAGACCCAGTACTTC. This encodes CASSYPGKRETQYF.

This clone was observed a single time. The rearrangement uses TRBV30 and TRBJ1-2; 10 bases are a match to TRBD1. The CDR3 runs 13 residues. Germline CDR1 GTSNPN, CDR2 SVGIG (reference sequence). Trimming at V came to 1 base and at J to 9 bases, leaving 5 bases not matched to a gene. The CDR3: CAWSGTGGGRYTF. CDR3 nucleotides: TGTGCCTGGAGTGGGACAGGGGGAGGTCGCTACACCTTC.

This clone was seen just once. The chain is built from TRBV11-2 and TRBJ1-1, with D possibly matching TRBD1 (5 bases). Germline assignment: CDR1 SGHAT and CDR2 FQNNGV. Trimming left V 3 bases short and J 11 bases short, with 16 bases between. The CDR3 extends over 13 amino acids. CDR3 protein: CASSLGSGGSAFF. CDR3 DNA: TGTGCCAGCAGCTTGGGTTCTGGGGGGAGTGCTTTCTTT.

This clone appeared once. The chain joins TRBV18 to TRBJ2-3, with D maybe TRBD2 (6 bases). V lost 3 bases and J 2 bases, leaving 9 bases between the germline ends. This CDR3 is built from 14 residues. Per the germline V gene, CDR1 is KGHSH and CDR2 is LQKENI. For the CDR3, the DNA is TGTGCCAGCTCACCCGGGAGCTCCACAGATACGCAGTATTTT. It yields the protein CASSPGSSTDTQYF.

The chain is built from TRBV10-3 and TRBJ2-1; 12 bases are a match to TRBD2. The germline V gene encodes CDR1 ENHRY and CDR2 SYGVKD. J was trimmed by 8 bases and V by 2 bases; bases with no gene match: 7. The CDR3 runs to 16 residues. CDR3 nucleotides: TGTGCCATCAGTGAGATCACTAGCGGGGGGCTCTATGAGCAGTTCTTC. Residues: CAISEITSGGLYEQFF.

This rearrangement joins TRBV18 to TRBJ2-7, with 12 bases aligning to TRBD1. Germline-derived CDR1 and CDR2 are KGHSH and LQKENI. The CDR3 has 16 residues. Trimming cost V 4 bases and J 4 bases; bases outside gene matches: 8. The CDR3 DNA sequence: TGTGCCAGCTCACAGGGGACAGGGGGCTTAAGGTACGAGCAGTACTTC. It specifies CASSQGTGGLRYEQYF.

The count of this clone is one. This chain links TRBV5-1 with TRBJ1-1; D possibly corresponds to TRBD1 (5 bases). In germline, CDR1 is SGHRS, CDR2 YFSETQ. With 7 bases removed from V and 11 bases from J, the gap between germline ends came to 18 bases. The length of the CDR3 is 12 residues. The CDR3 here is CASSRGVGVAFF. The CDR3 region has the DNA TGCGCCAGCTCCCGGGGGGTCGGCGTGGCTTTCTTT.

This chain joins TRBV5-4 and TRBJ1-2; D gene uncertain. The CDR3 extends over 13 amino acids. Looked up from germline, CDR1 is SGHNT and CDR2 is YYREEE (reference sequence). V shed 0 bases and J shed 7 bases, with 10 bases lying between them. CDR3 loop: CASSLAGEFGYTF. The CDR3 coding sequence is TGTGCCAGCAGCTTGGCCGGGGAATTTGGCTACACCTTC.

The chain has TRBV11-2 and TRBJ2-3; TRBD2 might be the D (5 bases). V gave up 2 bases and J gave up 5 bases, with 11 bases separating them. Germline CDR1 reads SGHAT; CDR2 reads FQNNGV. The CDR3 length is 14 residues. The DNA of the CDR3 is TGTGCCAGCAGCTTACGGGAAAGCGGAGATACGCAGTATTTT. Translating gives CASSLRESGDTQYF.

The CDR3 reads CASGTADIQYF. DNA for the CDR3: TGTGCCAGCGGCACGGCGGACATTCAGTACTTC. This chain links TRBV6-6 with TRBJ2-4; no definite D call. Germline V gene sequence: CDR1 MNHNY, CDR2 SVGAGI (reference sequence). The CDR3 runs to 11 residues. V lost 8 bases and J lost 8, with 10 bases in between.

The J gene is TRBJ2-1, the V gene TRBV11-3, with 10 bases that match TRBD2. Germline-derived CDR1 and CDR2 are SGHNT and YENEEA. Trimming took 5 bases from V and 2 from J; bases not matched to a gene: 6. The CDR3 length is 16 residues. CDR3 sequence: CASSELSGGPYNEQFF. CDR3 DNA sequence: TGTGCCAGCAGCGAGCTTAGCGGGGGGCCCTACAATGAGCAGTTCTTC.

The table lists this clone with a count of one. The CDR3 DNA reads as TGTGCCACCAGTGACCAATCGGACACGGCAGATACGCAGTATTTT. It specifies CATSDQSDTADTQYF. The V call is TRBV24-1, the J call TRBJ2-3; a weak D match, TRBD1 (5 bases). Germline assignment: CDR1 KGHDR and CDR2 SFDVKD. V lost 4 bases and J 4 bases, leaving 14 bases between the germline ends. CDR3 size: 15 residues.